One and the same sample provided the 31 T cell receptor beta chains below, sequenced in a study of cytomegalovirus exposure and HLA in healthy donors. PCR used 60 Vbeta primers and 13 Jbeta primers. Measured with immunoSEQ multiplex PCR; TCRdb has only the in-frame clones, and not every one. The sample has 200,000 to 250,000 clones, 70% to 85% seen once. Sequencing was carried out using PBMCs. The receptor source for this set is a middle-aged woman in good health and CMV-seronegative.

V usage is TRBV27 and J usage is TRBJ2-3; 8 nucleotides align to TRBD2. Germline CDR1 reads MNHEY; CDR2 reads SMNVEV (reference sequence). This CDR3 is 15 amino acids long. V lost 2 bases, J lost 11 bases, and 12 bases stayed unmatched. CDR3 region: CASSLQEYSGMEQYF. CDR3 nucleotides: TGTGCCAGCAGTTTACAGGAATATAGCGGGATGGAGCAGTATTTT.

This clone has a single count. The chain has TRBV6-5 and TRBJ2-3, with D perhaps TRBD1 (5 bases). Trimming removed 6 bases at V and 0 bases at J, with 7 bases between. Germline CDR1 reads MNHEY; CDR2 reads SVGAGI. The CDR3 loop spans 13 amino acids. CDR3 coding DNA: TGTGCCAGCAGCCGACAGAGCACAGATACGCAGTATTTT. Protein sequence: CASSRQSTDTQYF.

The rearrangement uses TRBV19 and TRBJ2-2, with 8 bases aligning to TRBD1. This CDR3 has 15 residues. Germline lookup yields CDR1 LNHDA and CDR2 SQIVND (reference sequence). V shed 2 bases and J 3 bases; nucleotides not matched to a gene: 2. CDR3 loop: CASSIQGADTGELFF. In nucleotides, the CDR3 is TGTGCCAGTAGTATACAGGGGGCGGACACCGGGGAGCTGTTTTTT.

The chain uses TRBV28 and TRBJ2-5; D gene unclear. This CDR3 region has 14 residues. The germline CDR1 and CDR2 sequences are MDHEN and SYDVKM. Between the trimmed V and J ends, which lost 1 base and 2 bases, there was a span of 8 bases. The CDR3 bases are TGTGCCAGCAGTTTATCCTTGGCTCAAGAGACCCAGTACTTC. Residues: CASSLSLAQETQYF.

V usage is TRBV6-1 and J usage is TRBJ1-3; no firm D call. V lost 2 bases to trimming and J lost 0 bases, with 8 bases between them. Germline CDR1 MNHNS, CDR2 SASEGT. CDR3 length: 15 amino acids. The DNA of the CDR3 is TGTGCCAGCAGTGAATTTGTCCACTCTGGAAACACCATATATTTT. It codes for CASSEFVHSGNTIYF.

The V gene is TRBV5-1, the J gene TRBJ2-1; 8 nucleotides align to TRBD2. CDR1 is SGHRS, CDR2 YFSETQ, per germline. This CDR3 region has 14 residues. With 0 bases clipped from V and 7 bases from J, the junction kept 3 bases outside the gene matches. CDR3 in DNA: TGCGCCAGCAGCTTGGCCGGACTAGCTAATGAGCAGTTCTTC. Its translation: CASSLAGLANEQFF.

The chain combines TRBV5-4 with TRBJ1-1, with 8 bases lining up with TRBD1. The CDR3 extends over 15 amino acids. V shed 0 bases and J 4 bases; nucleotides not matched to a gene: 5. Germline V lookup: CDR1 SGHNT, CDR2 YYREEE (reference sequence). The DNA for the CDR3 is TGTGCCAGCAGCTTGGCCATCACAGGGGGCACTGAAGCTTTCTTT. It encodes CASSLAITGGTEAFF.

The rearrangement joins TRBV7-9 to TRBJ2-3; 10 bases map to TRBD2. V was clipped by 5 bases and J by 4 bases; unmatched bases: 3. This CDR3 contains 14 residues. CDR1 SEHNR and CDR2 FQNEAQ come from the germline V gene (reference sequence). CDR3 nucleotides: TGTGCCAGCAGCGTAGGGACTAGCGCAGATACGCAGTATTTT. This codes for CASSVGTSADTQYF.

This clone was counted a few times. V is TRBV2 and J is TRBJ2-7, with 8 bases fitting TRBD1. V was pared by 6 bases and J by 2 bases, with 6 bases of the junction left unmatched. CDR1 and CDR2 (germline): SNHLY, FYNNEI. The CDR3 length is 14 residues. Here the CDR3 reads CASRHRTGTYEQYF. The CDR3 region has the DNA TGTGCCAGCAGGCACCGGACAGGGACCTACGAGCAGTACTTC.

This clone has more than one count but fewer than ten. This sequence joins TRBV6-5 and TRBJ1-1; D gene ambiguous. The CDR3 is 13 residues long. Per the germline V gene, CDR1 is MNHEY and CDR2 is SVGAGI. V was cut by 6 bases and J by 0 bases, with 8 bases left in between. CDR3 residues: CASRDIMNTEAFF. The CDR3 nucleotides are TGTGCCAGCAGAGACATTATGAACACTGAAGCTTTCTTT.

Only a few counts were recorded for this clone. The junction departs from the called germline gene at one end, perhaps through a read error. The chain links TRBV4-1 to TRBJ2-4; D is undetermined. Germline V lookup: CDR1 MGHRA, CDR2 YSYEKL. The CDR3 runs to 12 residues. Written as DNA, the CDR3 is TGTGCCAGCAGCCATCAGTATAACATTCAGTACTTC. Translated: CASSHQYNIQYF.

V and J are TRBV30 and TRBJ1-6; 8 nucleotides agree with TRBD1. Germline V gives CDR1 GTSNPN, CDR2 SVGIG (reference sequence). V trimming: 1 base; J trimming: 2 bases; junction bases outside the gene matches: 4. The CDR3 runs to 16 residues. The CDR3: CAWSGTGITYNSPLHF. DNA for the CDR3: TGTGCCTGGAGTGGGACAGGGATCACCTATAATTCACCCCTCCACTTT.

The chain employs TRBV18 and TRBJ1-4; tentative D call: TRBD1 (5 bases). The V end lost 3 bases, the J end lost 0 bases, and 11 bases lay between the germline ends. This CDR3 has 16 amino acids. From germline, CDR1 is KGHSH and CDR2 LQKENI. The CDR3 DNA sequence: TGTGCCAGCTCACCGGGGCGCGACCCAACTAATGAAAAACTGTTTTTT. It encodes CASSPGRDPTNEKLFF.

This chain connects TRBV9 to TRBJ2-1, with D possibly being TRBD1 (6 bases). The CDR3 runs to 14 residues. V dropped 4 bases and J dropped 5 bases, with 13 bases sitting between them. Germline lookup yields CDR1 SGDLS and CDR2 YYNGEE. CDR3 nucleotides: TGTGCCAGCAGCCGGGACACTGGAAACAATGAGCAGTTCTTC. Encoded protein: CASSRDTGNNEQFF.

This chain joins TRBV7-8 and TRBJ2-2, with D perhaps matching TRBD1 (5 bases). V gave up 2 bases and J gave up 1 base, with 8 bases separating them. The CDR3 totals 15 residues. CDR1 SGHVS and CDR2 FQNEAQ come from the germline V gene. The CDR3 spells CASSLPTGNTGELFF. CDR3 nucleotides: TGTGCCAGCAGCTTACCCACAGGGAACACCGGGGAGCTGTTTTTT.

The rearrangement links TRBV29-1 to TRBJ1-3, with 7 bases matching TRBD1. This CDR3 contains 16 residues. CDR1 is SQVTM, CDR2 ANQGSEA, per germline. Trimming at V came to 0 bases and at J to 3 bases, leaving 8 bases not matched to a gene. The CDR3 reads CSVEDYTTGLGNTIYF. CDR3 nucleotides: TGCAGCGTTGAAGATTACACGACAGGGCTTGGAAACACCATATATTTT.

This clone was observed once. The CDR3 DNA follows: TGTGCCAGCAGCGTTTCCAATCGGGGCACTGAAGCTTTCTTT. This translates into CASSVSNRGTEAFF. The rearrangement joins TRBV9 to TRBJ1-1; D uncertain. This CDR3 comprises 14 residues. Germline V lookup: CDR1 SGDLS, CDR2 YYNGEE. The V and J ends lost 2 bases and 4 bases respectively, with 12 bases between them. The full variable domain, rest sourced from reference TRBV9 and TRBJ1-1, is DSGVTQTPKHLITATGQRVTLRCSPRSGDLSVYWYQQSLDQGLQFLIQYYNGEERAKGNILERFSAQQFPDLHSELNLSSLELGDSALYFCASSVSNRGTEAFFGQGTRLTVV.

In its sample, this clone was seen a few times. The gene calls are TRBV6-1 and TRBJ1-1; a possible D gene is TRBD1 (6 bases). CDR1 is MNHNS and CDR2 is SASEGT in the germline V gene. V dropped 4 bases and J dropped 2 bases, with 11 bases sitting between them. The CDR3 spans 14 residues. The CDR3 reads CASSALGGNTEAFF. The CDR3 DNA reads as TGTGCCAGCAGTGCGCTAGGGGGAAACACTGAAGCTTTCTTT.

The gene calls are TRBV7-8 and TRBJ2-6; D may be TRBD2 (7 bases). CDR1 SGHVS and CDR2 FQNEAQ come from the germline V gene. V gave up 5 bases and J gave up 0 bases, with 17 bases separating them. The CDR3 is made up of 18 amino acids. Here the CDR3 DNA reads TGTGCCAGCAGCCCCAGGGGAGGGCCCTACTCTGGGGCCAACGTCCTGACTTTC. Translating gives CASSPRGGPYSGANVLTF.

J is TRBJ2-2 and V is TRBV7-9; D gene uncertain. V was trimmed by 7 bases and J by 3 bases, leaving 9 bases between them. Looked up from germline, CDR1 is SEHNR and CDR2 is FQNEAQ (reference sequence). CDR3 size: 13 residues. The CDR3: CASILSHTGELFF. The DNA of the CDR3 is TGTGCCAGCATCCTATCCCACACCGGGGAGCTGTTTTTT.

The chain recombines TRBV30 with TRBJ1-5, with D perhaps matching TRBD1 (6 bases). The germline V gene encodes CDR1 GTSNPN and CDR2 SVGIG (reference sequence). The CDR3 loop spans 14 amino acids. V gave up 2 bases and J gave up 3 bases, with 11 bases separating them. CDR3 residues: CAWSLGQNNQPQHF. Here the CDR3 DNA reads TGTGCCTGGAGTCTTGGACAGAACAATCAGCCCCAGCATTTT.

The CDR3 region is CSVEFPEDEQFF. DNA for the CDR3: TGCAGCGTTGAGTTTCCGGAGGATGAGCAGTTCTTC. This chain uses TRBV29-1 with TRBJ2-1; a possible D gene is TRBD2 (5 bases). The CDR3 consists of 12 residues. V dropped 3 bases and J dropped 8 bases, with 11 bases sitting between them. The germline V gene encodes CDR1 SQVTM and CDR2 ANQGSEA.

In this sample, this clone turned up a few times. This chain uses TRBV6-6 with TRBJ1-6; no clear D. The CDR3 totals 14 residues. Trimming took 0 bases from V and 4 from J, leaving 4 bases between them. Germline CDR1 is MNHNY and CDR2 is SVGAGI (reference sequence). This CDR3 reads CASSYSAYNSPLHF. As DNA, the CDR3 is TGTGCCAGCAGTTACTCCGCGTATAATTCACCCCTCCACTTT.

This clone was detected only a few times. J is TRBJ1-2 and V is TRBV30, with D unresolved. The CDR3 covers 12 residues. V shed 8 bases and J shed 0 bases, with 10 bases lying between them. CDR1 and CDR2 from the germline V gene are GTSNPN and SVGIG (reference sequence). CDR3 bases: TGTGCCCGCGGATCGACTAACTATGGCTACACCTTC. Its translation: CARGSTNYGYTF.

In its sample, this clone was seen a few times. For the CDR3, the DNA is TGTGCCAGCAGTGAAGTCCGGGTGAACACTGAAGCTTTCTTT. As protein: CASSEVRVNTEAFF. The rearrangement joins TRBV2 to TRBJ1-1; D is undetermined. V shed 1 base and J shed 0 bases, with 6 bases lying between them. Per germline, CDR1 SNHLY and CDR2 FYNNEI. The CDR3 sequence is 14 residues long.

V is TRBV13 and J is TRBJ1-1; D is possibly TRBD1 (5 bases). Germline CDR1 is PRHDT and CDR2 is FYEKMQ (reference sequence). Trimming pared 3 bases from V and 0 bases from J, leaving 11 bases between. This CDR3 spans 15 amino acids. CDR3 sequence (DNA): TGTGCCAGCAGCTTTACAGGCTTACTGAACACTGAAGCTTTCTTT. As protein: CASSFTGLLNTEAFF.

This clone was counted only a few times. The genes are TRBV29-1 and TRBJ1-4; D possibly corresponds to TRBD1 (6 bases). Germline CDR1 SQVTM, CDR2 ANQGSEA. V was trimmed by 5 bases and J by 4 bases, leaving 8 bases between them. There are 12 residues in the CDR3. The CDR3 DNA follows: TGCAGCGTTCGACAGGTTAATGAAAAACTGTTTTTT. Its translation: CSVRQVNEKLFF.

The chain carries TRBV11-3 and TRBJ1-2, with TRBD1 identical over 10 bases. Germline lookup yields CDR1 SGHNT and CDR2 YENEEA. The CDR3 is 18 residues long. The trim removed 1 base at V and 0 bases at J, leaving 8 bases unmatched. The CDR3 nucleotides read TGTGCCAGCAGCTTAGGAGACAGGGGGCGCGTAGCTAACTATGGCTACACCTTC. Protein: CASSLGDRGRVANYGYTF.

This clone occurred a few times. The chain recombines TRBV5-6 with TRBJ1-1; D is uncertain. This CDR3 contains 12 residues. V lost 1 base and J 8 bases, leaving 9 bases between the germline ends. Germline V gene sequence: CDR1 SGHDT, CDR2 YYEEEE. CDR3 sequence (DNA): TGTGCCAGCAGCTTGATTTCAGGAGAAGCTTTCTTT. Translation gives CASSLISGEAFF.

This chain links TRBV5-4 with TRBJ2-3, with 11 positions matching TRBD1. Germline V CDR1 and CDR2: SGHNT, YYREEE (reference sequence). This CDR3 spans 15 amino acids. With V trimmed by 1 base and J by 5 bases, 3 bases remained unmatched. CDR3 DNA: TGTGCCAGCAGCTTGATCGGGACAGGGGGAGATACGCAGTATTTT. Amino acids: CASSLIGTGGDTQYF.

This chain uses TRBV7-8 with TRBJ1-5; D is unresolved. CDR1 is SGHVS and CDR2 is FQNEAQ in the germline V gene. Trimming shortened V by 4 bases and J by 0 bases, and 10 bases separated the two germline ends. The CDR3 sequence is 15 residues long. In nucleotides, the CDR3 is TGTGCCAGCAGCTCCTTTCACAGTAGCAATCAGCCCCAGCATTTT. Translated: CASSSFHSSNQPQHF. Based on the CDR3 plus reference TRBV7-8 and TRBJ1-5, the full variable domain is GAGVSQSPRYKVAKRGQDVALRCDPISGHVSLFWYQQALGQGPEFLTYFQNEAQLDKSGLPSDRFFAERPEGSVSTLKIQRTQQEDSAVYLCASSSFHSSNQPQHFGDGTRLSIL.